This is a list of T cell receptor beta chains from one sample in a study of shared clonotypes between healthy human individuals. Assay used: immunoSEQ multiplex PCR; TCRdb lists only in-frame clones, some missing. The sample shows approximately 500,000 clones, about 85% of them seen only once. The sequencing input was PBMCs. Every receptor here comes from a woman aged 40 to 50 in good health. Some clones in this sample may be carry-over from other donors' samples. The CDR3 runs from the conserved cysteine through the conserved F or W. The order of the fields is clone size, V gene, J gene, D gene, CDR3 protein, CDR3 DNA. D genes are given only for firm matches. Not all rows give a size; the values are once, few, many and, for expanded clones, a class.

-	TRBV7-2	TRBJ1-4	TRBD1	CASSLMGTGGEKLFF	TGTGCCAGCAGCTTAATGGGGACAGGGGGGGAAAAACTGTTTTTT
-	TRBV5-1	TRBJ1-1	-	CASSLAGVRTEAFF	TGCGCCAGCAGCTTGGCAGGGGTTCGGACTGAAGCTTTCTTT
-	TRBV7-2	TRBJ2-1	-	CASSLAPSYNEQFF	TGTGCCAGCAGCTTAGCACCCTCCTACAATGAGCAGTTCTTC
many	TRBV7-2	TRBJ1-6	-	CASSLSGPYNSPLHF	TGTGCCAGCAGCTTAAGCGGACCGTATAATTCACCCCTCCACTTT
-	TRBV7-9	TRBJ1-5	-	CASSLVGSQPQHF	TGTGCCAGCAGCTTAGTGGGGAGTCAGCCCCAGCATTTT
-	TRBV5-1	TRBJ2-1	TRBD1	CASSPGDRGPYNEQFF	TGCGCCAGCAGCCCCGGTGACAGGGGACCCTACAATGAGCAGTTCTTC
-	TRBV28	TRBJ2-1	-	CASKGEDYYNEQFF	TGTGCCAGCAAGGGAGAGGACTATTACAATGAGCAGTTCTTC
-	TRBV28	TRBJ2-7	-	CASSFAQIYEQYF	TGTGCCAGCAGTTTCGCGCAGATCTACGAGCAGTACTTC
-	TRBV9	TRBJ2-7	TRBD2	CASSPSSLAGYEQYF	TGTGCCAGCAGCCCCTCCTCTCTAGCGGGGTACGAGCAGTACTTC
-	TRBV19	TRBJ2-3	TRBD2	CASSARLAGVPDTQYF	TGTGCCAGTAGTGCCCGACTAGCGGGAGTACCAGATACGCAGTATTTT
-	TRBV19	TRBJ1-1	-	CASSLPGADTEAFF	TGTGCCAGTAGTCTCCCAGGGGCTGACACTGAAGCTTTCTTT